What follows are 29 T cell receptor beta chains derived from one specimen sequenced in a study of OX40 agonist ivuxolimab in advanced cancers. Repertoires were generated with immunoSEQ multiplex PCR, while TCRdb's copy carries only in-frame clones and drops some. The table includes 39,000 or so clones, approximately 87% detected once. Sequenced here: CD4+ or CD8+ T cells sorted from blood, sampled in a trial of the OX40 agonist ivuxolimab. The receptors here all came from an adult with an advanced solid tumor such as melanoma, head and neck, liver or kidney cancer.

This clone was detected once. CDR3 in amino acids: CASSLFGGTGGGNQPQHF. The CDR3 coding sequence is TGTGCCAGCAGCTTATTTGGGGGGACAGGGGGCGGCAATCAGCCCCAGCATTTT. The J gene is TRBJ1-5, the V gene TRBV7-9, with TRBD1 matching over 12 bases. The junction had 7 bases not matched to a gene; V was cut back by 2 bases and J by 2 bases. Germline V gene data show CDR1 as SEHNR and CDR2 as FQNEAQ (reference sequence). The CDR3 consists of 18 residues.

This chain connects TRBV5-5 to TRBJ2-5; TRBD2 aligns across 7 bases. Germline V gives CDR1 SGHKS, CDR2 YYEKEE (reference sequence). V trimming: 4 bases; J trimming: 4 bases; junction bases outside the gene matches: 10. This CDR3 has 15 amino acids. The CDR3, as DNA: TGTGCCAGCAGCCCAGCGGGACGGAGGGGAGAGACCCAGTACTTC. It yields the protein CASSPAGRRGETQYF.

A single count supports this clone. The chain carries TRBV4-1 and TRBJ2-3; D might be TRBD2 (5 bases). The germline V gene has CDR1 MGHRA and CDR2 YSYEKL. The CDR3 spans 13 residues. V was trimmed by 2 bases and J by 5 bases, leaving 8 bases between them. The DNA of the CDR3 is TGCGCCAGCAGCCAACTCGGACTAGATACGCAGTATTTT. Translated: CASSQLGLDTQYF.

J is TRBJ1-1 and V is TRBV7-9, with D tentatively TRBD1 (6 bases). Trimming left V 4 bases short and J 3 bases short, with 15 bases between. Germline V CDR1 and CDR2: SEHNR, FQNEAQ (reference sequence). The CDR3 has 15 amino acids. CDR3 sequence reads: CASSSGGRGDTEAFF. The CDR3 coding sequence is TGTGCCAGCAGCTCTGGGGGGCGTGGGGACACTGAAGCTTTCTTT.

The rearrangement links TRBV6-6 to TRBJ1-3; D not certain. The CDR3 is 12 residues long. Per the germline V gene, CDR1 is MNHNY and CDR2 is SVGAGI (reference sequence). Trimming pared 5 bases from V and 4 bases from J, leaving 6 bases between. CDR3 loop: CASSTPGNTIYF. CDR3 sequence (DNA): TGTGCCAGCAGTACCCCCGGAAACACCATATATTTT.

The chain uses TRBV7-8 and TRBJ2-5, with TRBD2 identical over 15 bases. The CDR3 runs 17 residues. V lost 8 bases and J lost 5; bases outside the gene matches: 12. Germline V lookup: CDR1 SGHVS, CDR2 FQNEAQ. For the CDR3, the DNA is TGTGCCAGCCTAGGACTAGCGGGAGGGCCGGGTAATGAGACCCAGTACTTC. This codes for CASLGLAGGPGNETQYF.

This sequence joins TRBV9 and TRBJ2-2; the match to TRBD2 covers 12 bases. Germline V gene sequence: CDR1 SGDLS, CDR2 YYNGEE. The CDR3 consists of 16 residues. V was pared by 2 bases and J by 5 bases, with 4 bases of the junction left unmatched. In DNA form, the CDR3 reads TGTGCCAGCAGCGTGACTAGCGGGAGAAGTACCGGGGAGCTGTTTTTT. It codes for CASSVTSGRSTGELFF.

The chain links TRBV5-1 to TRBJ1-2; TRBD1 agrees at 10 bases. The germline V gene encodes CDR1 SGHRS and CDR2 YFSETQ. The CDR3 extends over 14 amino acids. The junction had 3 bases not matched to a gene; V was cut back by 3 bases and J by 4 bases. For the CDR3, the DNA is TGCGCCAGCAGCTCGGGACAGGGGAGCTATGGCTACACCTTC. This sequence encodes CASSSGQGSYGYTF. Together with reference TRBV5-1 and TRBJ1-2, the CDR3 gives the full variable domain: KAGVTQTPRYLIKTRGQQVTLSCSPISGHRSVSWYQQTPGQGLQFLFEYFSETQRNKGNFPGRFSGRQFSNSRSEMNVSTLELGDSALYLCASSSGQGSYGYTFGSGTRLTVV.

This chain uses TRBV9 with TRBJ2-1, with TRBD2 matching over 12 bases. Germline CDR1 SGDLS, CDR2 YYNGEE. The trim removed 0 bases at V and 6 bases at J, leaving 10 bases unmatched. The CDR3 runs 18 residues. The CDR3: CASSVASGGAFEGNEQFF. CDR3 nucleotide sequence: TGTGCCAGCAGCGTAGCTAGCGGGGGGGCCTTTGAGGGCAATGAGCAGTTCTTC. Full variable domain (outside the CDR3, taken from reference TRBV9 and TRBJ2-1): DSGVTQTPKHLITATGQRVTLRCSPRSGDLSVYWYQQSLDQGLQFLIQYYNGEERAKGNILERFSAQQFPDLHSELNLSSLELGDSALYFCASSVASGGAFEGNEQFFGPGTRLTVL.

The chain employs TRBV4-1 and TRBJ1-5; D may be TRBD1 (5 bases). The CDR3 totals 14 residues. The germline V gene encodes CDR1 MGHRA and CDR2 YSYEKL. Trimming cost V 5 bases and J 11 bases, with 19 bases left between them. The CDR3 nucleotides are TGCGCCAGCAGCGGGGCCCGAGACCCGGGGTCCCAGCATTTT. Translating it yields CASSGARDPGSQHF.

The V call is TRBV4-1, the J call TRBJ2-5; possibly TRBD2 for D (6 bases). Germline V gene data show CDR1 as MGHRA and CDR2 as YSYEKL. V gave up 5 bases and J gave up 4 bases, with 23 bases separating them. The CDR3 has 17 amino acids. The CDR3 DNA sequence: TGCGCCAGCAGCGAATTACCGGGACTCATTCGGGCAGAGACCCAGTACTTC. This sequence encodes CASSELPGLIRAETQYF.

V usage is TRBV5-6 and J usage is TRBJ2-7; D remains unclear. This CDR3 has 14 residues. The germline V and J ends were trimmed by 3 bases and 2 bases, with 12 bases remaining between them. The germline V gene has CDR1 SGHDT and CDR2 YYEEEE. CDR3 protein: CASSSTTTAYEQYF. DNA of the CDR3: TGTGCCAGCAGCTCAACGACAACTGCCTACGAGCAGTACTTC.

J is TRBJ1-5 and V is TRBV19; 9 nucleotides line up with TRBD1. This CDR3 has 13 amino acids. In germline, CDR1 is LNHDA, CDR2 SQIVND (reference sequence). V shed 9 bases and J 5 bases; nucleotides not matched to a gene: 5. CDR3 in amino acids: CASSGQGYQPQHF. The CDR3 region has the DNA TGTGCCAGCTCCGGACAGGGGTATCAGCCCCAGCATTTT.

The V and J genes are TRBV11-2 and TRBJ2-7; D may be TRBD1 or TRBD2 (6 bases each). The germline V and J ends were trimmed by 4 bases and 5 bases, with 15 bases remaining between them. Germline CDR1 reads SGHAT; CDR2 reads FQNNGV. The CDR3 spans 14 residues. CDR3 sequence reads: CASSSLGGLNEQYF. DNA for the CDR3: TGTGCCAGCAGCTCCCTAGGGGGGCTGAACGAGCAGTACTTC.

The genes are TRBV7-9 and TRBJ2-6; tentatively, D is TRBD1 or TRBD2 (6 bases each). V was cut by 8 bases and J by 0 bases, with 20 bases left in between. The CDR3 runs 18 residues. Germline V gives CDR1 SEHNR, CDR2 FQNEAQ (reference sequence). CDR3 in DNA: TGTGCCAGCGGAGGAACTAAGGGGGGCTCCTCTGGGGCCAACGTCCTGACTTTC. Translating gives CASGGTKGGSSGANVLTF.

J is TRBJ2-5 and V is TRBV28; D call uncertain. The V gene's germline CDR1 is MDHEN and CDR2 SYDVKM. V was trimmed by 4 bases and J by 7 bases, leaving 13 bases between them. CDR3 length: 13 amino acids. CDR3 protein: CASSSDLPGTQYF. CDR3 DNA sequence: TGTGCCAGCAGTTCGGACCTCCCCGGGACCCAGTACTTC.

This chain links TRBV9 with TRBJ2-5; no clear D gene. Trimming removed 1 base from V and 3 bases from J, with 10 bases in between. This CDR3 region has 14 residues. Germline CDR1 SGDLS, CDR2 YYNGEE. CDR3 sequence reads: CASSVLGGKETQYF. The CDR3 DNA sequence: TGTGCCAGCAGCGTACTGGGCGGTAAAGAGACCCAGTACTTC.

This clone appeared once. J is TRBJ2-6 and V is TRBV7-7; D may match TRBD1 or TRBD2 (6 bases each). The germline CDR1 and CDR2 sequences are SSHAT and FNYEAQ (reference sequence). This CDR3 contains 15 residues. Trimming took off 3 bases at V and 2 bases at J, with 8 bases between the two ends. In DNA form, the CDR3 reads TGTGCCAGCAGCTTGGGGGGCCCTGGGGCCAACGTCCTGACTTTC. Amino acid sequence: CASSLGGPGANVLTF.

This clone was detected a few times. V and J are TRBV5-4 and TRBJ1-4; D not resolved. This CDR3 comprises 13 residues. Per germline, CDR1 SGHNT and CDR2 YYREEE (reference sequence). Trimming took 4 bases from V and 4 from J, leaving 8 bases between them. CDR3 in DNA: TGTGCCAGCAGCGACGGAAATAATGAAAAACTGTTTTTT. Residues: CASSDGNNEKLFF.

The chain is built from TRBV28 and TRBJ2-7; D is possibly TRBD1 or TRBD2 (5 bases each). This CDR3 region has 14 residues. The germline V gene has CDR1 MDHEN and CDR2 SYDVKM. V shed 5 bases and J shed 0 bases, with 11 bases lying between them. The CDR3 DNA reads TGTGCCAGCAGTCCCCGGGGCAGCTCCTACGAGCAGTACTTC. Its translation is CASSPRGSSYEQYF.

The chain combines TRBV15 with TRBJ2-7; D possibly matches TRBD1 or TRBD2 (5 bases each). The CDR3 runs 13 residues. V gave up 0 bases and J gave up 4 bases, with 7 bases separating them. Looked up from germline, CDR1 is LNHNV and CDR2 is YYDKDF (reference sequence). The CDR3 DNA sequence: TGTGCCACCAGCAGAGACAGGGAGTACGAGCAGTACTTC. This sequence encodes CATSRDREYEQYF.

The V gene is TRBV5-5, the J gene TRBJ2-1; TRBD2 matches 10 bases. The CDR3 has 17 residues. Trimming cost V 3 bases and J 4 bases; bases outside gene matches: 10. From germline, CDR1 is SGHKS and CDR2 YYEKEE (reference sequence). In nucleotides, the CDR3 is TGTGCCAGCAGCTCCCGCGCCCTACTAGCGGGGTACAATGAGCAGTTCTTC. This sequence encodes CASSSRALLAGYNEQFF.

The DNA of the CDR3 is TGTGCCAGCAGCGTAGGAGGTAAAGATACGCAGTATTTT. Encoded protein: CASSVGGKDTQYF. The chain combines TRBV9 with TRBJ2-3, with D unclear. This CDR3 contains 13 residues. Trimming shortened V by 0 bases and J by 5 bases, and 7 bases separated the two germline ends. The germline V gene has CDR1 SGDLS and CDR2 YYNGEE.

The chain couples TRBV4-1 to TRBJ2-1; 9 bases agree with TRBD2. The CDR3 has 15 residues. CDR1 and CDR2 (germline): MGHRA, YSYEKL. V shed 5 bases, J shed 9 bases, and the junction held 11 bases outside the gene matches. CDR3 in amino acids: CASSSGLAAAGEQFF. CDR3 sequence (DNA): TGCGCCAGCAGCTCGGGACTAGCTGCGGCCGGTGAGCAGTTCTTC.

The V and J genes are TRBV25-1 and TRBJ2-6; D is unclear. V lost 4 bases and J lost 0, with 1 base in between. In germline, CDR1 is MGHDK, CDR2 SYGVNS. The CDR3 loop spans 13 amino acids. The chain's CDR3 is CASSVSGANVLTF. CDR3 nucleotides: TGTGCCAGCAGTGTCTCTGGGGCCAACGTCCTGACTTTC.

The chain joins TRBV2 to TRBJ1-5; D remains ambiguous. The CDR3 has 15 amino acids. Per germline, CDR1 SNHLY and CDR2 FYNNEI. V was trimmed by 4 bases and J by 1 base, leaving 11 bases between them. The CDR3 region is CASSGSGSSNQPQHF. The CDR3 coding sequence is TGTGCCAGCAGTGGATCGGGGAGCAGCAATCAGCCCCAGCATTTT.

This clone was seen once. The chain carries TRBV6-5 and TRBJ1-2; D unresolved. Looked up from germline, CDR1 is MNHEY and CDR2 is SVGAGI. The CDR3 covers 14 residues. The V end was cut by 0 bases, the J end by 0 bases, with 5 bases between. The CDR3 DNA reads as TGTGCCAGCAGTTACTCGACGGCTAACTATGGCTACACCTTC. Its protein product is CASSYSTANYGYTF.

This chain links TRBV1 with TRBJ2-1; TRBD2 is the table's D call, not checked against the DNA. TRBV1 is tagged as a pseudogene. CDR3 size: 17 residues. In nucleotides, the CDR3 is TGCACCAGCAGCCAAGGGAGGACCTGGGGCTCCTACAATGAGCAGTTCTTC. Its translation is CTSSQGRTWGSYNEQFF.

This clone is a singleton in its sample. The chain recombines TRBV7-6 with TRBJ2-5, with 16 bases fitting TRBD2. The CDR3 has 16 amino acids. Trimming at V came to 7 bases and at J to 5 bases, leaving 7 bases not matched to a gene. Looked up from germline, CDR1 is SGHVS and CDR2 is FNYEAQ. This CDR3 reads CASTGTSGRAWETQYF. The CDR3 nucleotides read TGTGCCAGCACGGGGACTAGCGGGAGGGCCTGGGAGACCCAGTACTTC.